The 20 T cell receptor beta chains in this list originate from one sample, sequenced in a study of blood T cell repertoires in COVID-19 (dated by TCRdb to the early 2020s). The method behind the library was the immunoSEQ multiplex PCR assay. The immuneACCESS repertoire file appears here via TCRdb, limited to in-frame rearrangements. These files lack a portion of the clones; in checked studies, under half of the deficit traces to unresolved V genes, and the cause of the others is not known. This sample is represented by under 350,000 clones; around 85% of them were singletons. The biggest ten clones account for approximately 4.6% of the sample. Sequenced sample: PBMCs or T cells enriched from blood (not recorded which). The receptors were sampled from a woman in her forties with acute COVID-19.

CDR3 loop: CASSYAVGQRLSGYTF. The CDR3 DNA is TGTGCCAGCAGTTACGCCGTGGGACAGAGGTTATCTGGCTACACCTTC. This sequence joins TRBV6-2 or TRBV6-3 and TRBJ1-2; 7 bases are shared with TRBD1. The CDR3 is made up of 16 amino acids. The germline CDR1 and CDR2 sequences are MNHEY and SVGEGT. With V trimmed by 2 bases and J by 7 bases, 13 bases remained unmatched.

The gene calls are TRBV19 and TRBJ1-5; D is undetermined. The CDR3 is 18 residues long. Germline CDR1 LNHDA, CDR2 SQIVND (reference sequence). V was pared by 4 bases and J by 5 bases, with 24 bases between. The CDR3: CASSNENRVSNTHQPQHF. CDR3 coding DNA: TGTGCCAGTAGTAATGAGAACCGGGTCTCAAATACTCATCAGCCCCAGCATTTT.

The rearrangement links TRBV7-2 to TRBJ2-7; TRBD2 matches 14 bases. The CDR3 covers 17 residues. Germline V lookup: CDR1 SGHTA, CDR2 FQGNSA. Trimming took 5 bases from V and 0 from J; bases not matched to a gene: 6. The CDR3 nucleotides read TGTGCCAGCAGCCACCGACTAGCGGGAGGGCTCTCCTACGAGCAGTACTTC. Translating it yields CASSHRLAGGLSYEQYF.

J is TRBJ2-3 and V is TRBV9; D perhaps matches TRBD1 (6 bases). Germline CDR1 is SGDLS and CDR2 is YYNGEE. V lost 1 base and J lost 0, with 9 bases in between. CDR3 length: 15 amino acids. DNA for the CDR3: TGTGCCAGCAGCGTAACAGGGATAAGCACAGATACGCAGTATTTT. Its protein product is CASSVTGISTDTQYF.

This chain connects TRBV6-5 to TRBJ2-2; D is possibly TRBD2 (6 bases). Trimming removed 2 bases at V and 5 bases at J, with 15 bases between. The CDR3 loop spans 16 amino acids. CDR1 is MNHEY and CDR2 is SVGAGI in the germline V gene. CDR3 sequence reads: CASSYGILAETGELFF. In DNA, the CDR3 is TGTGCCAGCAGTTACGGGATACTAGCCGAGACCGGGGAGCTGTTTTTT.

The chain carries TRBV4-1 and TRBJ1-5, with D possibly TRBD1 on 6 matching bases. The V end was cut by 4 bases, the J end by 7 bases, with 17 bases between. This CDR3 is 15 amino acids long. CDR1 and CDR2 (germline): MGHRA, YSYEKL. The CDR3 DNA reads as TGCGCCAGCAGCCCATCTACAGGGTACGGCCAGCCCCAGCATTTT. As protein: CASSPSTGYGQPQHF.

In this sample, this clone turned up a few times. V is TRBV18 and J is TRBJ1-2; D is ambiguous. Per germline, CDR1 KGHSH and CDR2 LQKENI. Trimming removed 2 bases from V and 2 bases from J, with 9 bases in between. The CDR3 length is 14 residues. The CDR3 spells CASSPKSENYGYTF. The CDR3 coding sequence is TGTGCCAGCTCACCAAAGTCAGAAAACTATGGCTACACCTTC.

The chain combines TRBV7-9 with TRBJ2-1; maybe TRBD2 (5 bases). CDR3 length equals 14 residues. V lost 5 bases and J lost 0, with 8 bases in between. The germline gives CDR1 SEHNR, CDR2 FQNEAQ (reference sequence). The CDR3 bases are TGTGCCAGCAGCCTGGACTTCTCCTACAATGAGCAGTTCTTC. Residues: CASSLDFSYNEQFF.

This chain connects TRBV4-3 to TRBJ1-2; D remains unclear. The CDR3 sequence is 17 residues long. V gave up 0 bases and J gave up 7 bases, with 21 bases separating them. CDR1 is LGHNA and CDR2 is YSLEER in the germline V gene. The CDR3, as DNA: TGCGCCAGCAGCCAAGACCTCTCGAACTCCCATCATGGTGGCTACACCTTC. The encoded protein is CASSQDLSNSHHGGYTF.

The sample holds a few counts of this clone. The J gene is TRBJ1-2, the V gene TRBV19; 7 nucleotides line up with TRBD1. Germline V gene data show CDR1 as LNHDA and CDR2 as SQIVND (reference sequence). The CDR3 contains 13 residues. V trimming: 1 base; J trimming: 12 bases; junction bases outside the gene matches: 8. CDR3 sequence reads: CASSIVGRQGNTF. CDR3 nucleotide sequence: TGTGCCAGTAGTATAGTCGGGAGACAGGGTAACACCTTC.

The chain joins TRBV4-3 to TRBJ2-7; 7 bases are shared with TRBD1. J gave up 6 bases and V 4 bases, and 9 bases lay outside the gene matches. This CDR3 comprises 14 residues. From germline, CDR1 is LGHNA and CDR2 YSLEER. The CDR3 nucleotides are TGCGCCAGCAGCCTAGGATGGGGGACAGCCGAGCAGTACTTC. Its translation: CASSLGWGTAEQYF.

V gene TRBV19 combines with J gene TRBJ1-2, with 8 bases that match TRBD1. CDR3 length equals 14 residues. Germline loops: CDR1 LNHDA, CDR2 SQIVND (reference sequence). With 3 bases clipped from V and 5 bases from J, the junction kept 5 bases outside the gene matches. CDR3 nucleotide sequence: TGTGCCAGTAGTATTTGGCAGGGGGCATATGGCTACACCTTC. It encodes CASSIWQGAYGYTF.

The chain is built from TRBV6-5 and TRBJ1-6; TRBD1 aligns across 7 bases. The germline CDR1 and CDR2 sequences are MNHEY and SVGAGI. The CDR3 runs to 15 residues. V trimming: 10 bases; J trimming: 0 bases; junction bases outside the gene matches: 6. This CDR3 is CATGTALSYNSPLHF. Here the CDR3 DNA reads TGTGCCACCGGGACAGCCCTCTCCTATAATTCACCCCTCCACTTT.

J is TRBJ1-2 and V is TRBV4-2, with 9 positions matching TRBD1. The CDR3 is 16 residues long. Germline V lookup: CDR1 LGHNA, CDR2 YNFKEQ. V gave up 2 bases and J gave up 5 bases; unmatched junction bases: 9. The CDR3 spells CASSQPGQGAGYGYTF. CDR3 in DNA: TGTGCCAGCAGCCAACCGGGACAGGGTGCTGGTTATGGCTACACCTTC.

This CDR3 reads CSASPVLNEKLFF. CDR3 coding DNA: TGCAGTGCTAGTCCGGTCCTTAATGAAAAACTGTTTTTT. This sequence joins TRBV20-1 and TRBJ1-4; D is ambiguous. V was trimmed by 3 bases and J by 4 bases, leaving 9 bases between them. Germline CDR1 reads DFQATT; CDR2 reads SNEGSKA (reference sequence). This CDR3 has 13 residues.

This sequence joins TRBV7-8 and TRBJ2-5, with TRBD1 identical over 11 bases. The CDR3 loop spans 14 amino acids. Germline V lookup: CDR1 SGHVS, CDR2 FQNEAQ. Losses at the gene ends were 5 bases for V and 5 bases for J; bases not matched to a gene: 4. As DNA, the CDR3 is TGTGCCAGCAGCGTGGACAGGGGGCAGGAGACCCAGTACTTC. Its translation: CASSVDRGQETQYF.

This clone was picked up a small number of times. This sequence joins TRBV19 and TRBJ1-5; perhaps TRBD1 as D (5 bases). V lost 7 bases to trimming and J lost 4 bases, with 11 bases between them. The CDR3 extends over 13 amino acids. Germline V lookup: CDR1 LNHDA, CDR2 SQIVND (reference sequence). The CDR3 reads CASKRQINQPQHF. As DNA, the CDR3 is TGTGCCAGTAAACGACAGATAAATCAGCCCCAGCATTTT.

The chain carries TRBV3-1 (or the pseudogene TRBV3-2) and TRBJ1-5; TRBD1 aligns across 7 bases. Germline trimming cut 1 base from V and 6 bases from J; bases unmatched to any gene: 6. Germline CDR1 and CDR2: LGHDT and YNNKEL (reference sequence). This CDR3 contains 15 residues. DNA of the CDR3: TGTGCCAGCAGCCAAGCACGAGGGGGCGGTCAGCCCCAGCATTTT. Its protein product is CASSQARGGGQPQHF.

The genes are TRBV19 and TRBJ1-2, with D hard to call. CDR1 is LNHDA and CDR2 is SQIVND in the germline V gene (reference sequence). This CDR3 contains 16 residues. Trimming took 1 base from V and 0 from J, leaving 12 bases between them. CDR3 nucleotides: TGTGCCAGTAGTATAGTTGCACGGTCGGCTAACTATGGCTACACCTTC. Its protein is CASSIVARSANYGYTF. Based on the CDR3 plus reference TRBV19 and TRBJ1-2, the full variable domain is DGGITQSPKYLFRKEGQNVTLSCEQNLNHDAMYWYRQDPGQGLRLIYYSQIVNDFQKGDIAEGYSVSREKKESFPLTVTSAQKNPTAFYLCASSIVARSANYGYTFGSGTRLTVV.

This clone was detected only a few times. The chain employs TRBV11-2 and TRBJ2-7; 10 bases agree with TRBD2. V lost 4 bases, J lost 1 base, and 10 bases stayed unmatched. CDR3 size: 17 residues. Germline V gene data show CDR1 as SGHAT and CDR2 as FQNNGV. The CDR3 coding sequence is TGTGCCAGCAGCTCCCATGTAGCGGGGGGCGCTTCCTACGAGCAGTACTTC. Translating it yields CASSSHVAGGASYEQYF.